A selection of T cell receptor beta chains follows, all from one sample in a study of T cells after yellow fever vaccination. TCRdb passed the 5' RACE reads through MiXCR, listing each CDR3 protein once. The top ten clones hold about 14% of a sample with 450,000 to 650,000 distinct CDR3 sequences, roughly 12% of them seen once. This sample comprised PBMCs, obtained on the day of the yellow fever booster vaccination. The origin of the receptors is a man between 25 and 39 years old who received the YFV17D yellow fever vaccine. CDR3s include the opening cysteine and the closing phenylalanine or tryptophan. Fields, in order: D gene, clone size, J gene, V gene, CDR3 protein, CDR3 DNA. The D gene is left open where the match is weak. The size entry is marked missing in some rows and otherwise reads once, few, many or a size class.

d_gene: .; abundance: .; j_gene: TRBJ2-5; v_gene: TRBV4-3; CDR3aa: CASSQDGRTDKTQYF; CDR3nt: TGCGCCAGCAGCCAAGATGGACGGACGGACAAGACCCAGTACTTC
d_gene: .; abundance: few; j_gene: TRBJ1-6; v_gene: TRBV20-1; CDR3aa: CSAVNSPLHF; CDR3nt: TGCAGTGCTGTCAATTCACCCCTCCACTTT
d_gene: TRBD2; abundance: once; j_gene: TRBJ2-7; v_gene: TRBV5-1; CDR3aa: CASSPPATSGPSYEQYF; CDR3nt: TGCGCCAGCAGCCCCCCAGCCACTAGCGGACCCTCCTACGAGCAGTACTTC
d_gene: .; abundance: many; j_gene: TRBJ2-2; v_gene: TRBV5-1; CDR3aa: CASSFVGGLDTGELFF; CDR3nt: TGCGCCAGCAGCTTCGTAGGGGGATTGGACACCGGGGAGCTGTTTTTT
d_gene: TRBD1; abundance: .; j_gene: TRBJ2-1; v_gene: TRBV5-1; CDR3aa: CASSLAGSGQGENEQFF; CDR3nt: TGCGCCAGCAGCTTGGCAGGATCGGGACAGGGGGAGAATGAGCAGTTCTTC
d_gene: .; abundance: .; j_gene: TRBJ1-4; v_gene: TRBV20-1; CDR3aa: CSAKQVANEKLFF; CDR3nt: TGCAGTGCTAAACAGGTGGCTAATGAAAAACTGTTTTTT
d_gene: .; abundance: .; j_gene: TRBJ2-1; v_gene: TRBV21-1; CDR3aa: CASSNVRLVRYGESSYNEQFF; CDR3nt: TGTGCCAGCAGCAATGTGCGCCTAGTGAGGTATGGAGAGAGCTCCTACAATGAGCAGTTCTTC
d_gene: TRBD2; abundance: .; j_gene: TRBJ2-1; v_gene: TRBV11-2; CDR3aa: CASSLGTSGRDPHNEQFF; CDR3nt: TGTGCCAGCAGCTTAGGGACTAGCGGGAGGGACCCCCACAATGAGCAGTTCTTC
d_gene: .; abundance: .; j_gene: TRBJ1-6; v_gene: TRBV19; CDR3aa: CASSLGRGNSPLHF; CDR3nt: TGTGCCAGCTCCCTTGGAAGGGGGAATTCACCCCTCCACTTT
d_gene: TRBD2; abundance: once; j_gene: TRBJ2-2; v_gene: TRBV15; CDR3aa: CATSRGGGLAGWFSGELFF; CDR3nt: TGTGCCACCAGCAGAGGAGGCGGACTAGCGGGATGGTTTAGCGGGGAGCTGTTTTTT
d_gene: .; abundance: few; j_gene: TRBJ2-2; v_gene: TRBV7-3; CDR3aa: CASSSRKRGAGELFF; CDR3nt: TGTGCCAGCAGCTCGAGGAAACGGGGTGCCGGGGAGCTGTTTTTT
d_gene: TRBD2; abundance: few; j_gene: TRBJ2-1; v_gene: TRBV11-2; CDR3aa: CASSLGTSGRDPYNEQFF; CDR3nt: TGTGCCAGCAGCTTAGGGACTAGCGGGAGGGACCCCTACAATGAGCAGTTCTTC
d_gene: .; abundance: .; j_gene: TRBJ2-5; v_gene: TRBV20-1; CDR3aa: CSARVSGERETQYF; CDR3nt: TGCAGTGCTAGAGTGTCAGGGGAGCGTGAGACCCAGTACTTC
d_gene: .; abundance: .; j_gene: TRBJ2-5; v_gene: TRBV20-1; CDR3aa: CSASGSLGETQYF; CDR3nt: TGCAGTGCTAGTGGCAGTTTAGGGGAGACCCAGTACTTC
d_gene: .; abundance: few; j_gene: TRBJ2-6; v_gene: TRBV7-8; CDR3aa: CASSWRRGASGANVLTF; CDR3nt: TGTGCCAGCAGCTGGCGCCGGGGAGCCTCTGGGGCCAACGTCCTGACTTTC
d_gene: .; abundance: .; j_gene: TRBJ2-1; v_gene: TRBV29-1; CDR3aa: CSYWDGDNEQFF; CDR3nt: TGCAGCTACTGGGACGGGGACAATGAGCAGTTCTTC
d_gene: TRBD2; abundance: .; j_gene: TRBJ2-1; v_gene: TRBV6-2/TRBV6-3; CDR3aa: CASQIAGTQGNEQFF; CDR3nt: TGTGCCAGCCAGATAGCGGGGACTCAGGGCAATGAGCAGTTCTTC
d_gene: .; abundance: few; j_gene: TRBJ2-7; v_gene: TRBV5-1; CDR3aa: CASSLWADSYEQYF; CDR3nt: TGCGCCAGCAGCTTGTGGGCAGACTCCTACGAGCAGTACTTC
d_gene: TRBD1; abundance: .; j_gene: TRBJ2-1; v_gene: TRBV7-2; CDR3aa: CASSIEGAPYNEQFF; CDR3nt: TGTGCCAGCAGCATAGAGGGGGCACCCTACAATGAGCAGTTCTTC
d_gene: TRBD1; abundance: .; j_gene: TRBJ2-3; v_gene: TRBV6-1; CDR3aa: CASSRRQGPRTDTQYF; CDR3nt: TGTGCCAGCAGCCGACGACAGGGTCCCCGGACAGATACGCAGTATTTT